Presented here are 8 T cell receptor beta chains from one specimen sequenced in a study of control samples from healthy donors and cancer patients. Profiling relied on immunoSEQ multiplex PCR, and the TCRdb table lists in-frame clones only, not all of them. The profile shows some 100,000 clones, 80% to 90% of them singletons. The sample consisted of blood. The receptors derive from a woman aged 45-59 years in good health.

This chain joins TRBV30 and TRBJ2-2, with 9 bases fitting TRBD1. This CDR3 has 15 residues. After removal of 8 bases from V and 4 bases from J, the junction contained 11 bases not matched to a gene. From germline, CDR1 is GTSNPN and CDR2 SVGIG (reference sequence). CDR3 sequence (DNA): TGTGCCAACGCCAAGACAGGGGGTTTCACCGGGGAGCTGTTTTTT. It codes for CANAKTGGFTGELFF.

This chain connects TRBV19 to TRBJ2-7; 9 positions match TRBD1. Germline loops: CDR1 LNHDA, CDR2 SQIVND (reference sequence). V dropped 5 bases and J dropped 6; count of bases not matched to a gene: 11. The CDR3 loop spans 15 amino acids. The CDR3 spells CASSPSQGARSEQYF. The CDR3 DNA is TGTGCCAGTAGTCCCTCACAGGGGGCACGGAGCGAGCAGTACTTC.

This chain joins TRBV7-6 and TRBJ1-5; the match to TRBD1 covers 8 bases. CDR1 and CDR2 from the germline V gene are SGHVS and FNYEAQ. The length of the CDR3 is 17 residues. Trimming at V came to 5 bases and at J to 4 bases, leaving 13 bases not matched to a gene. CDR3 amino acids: CASSAFGTGSSNQPQHF. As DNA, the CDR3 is TGTGCCAGCAGCGCCTTCGGGACAGGTTCCTCGAATCAGCCCCAGCATTTT.

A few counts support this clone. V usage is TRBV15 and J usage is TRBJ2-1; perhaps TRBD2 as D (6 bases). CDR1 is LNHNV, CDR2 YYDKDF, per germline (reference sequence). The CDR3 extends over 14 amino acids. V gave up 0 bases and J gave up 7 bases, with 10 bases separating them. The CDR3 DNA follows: TGTGCCACCAGCAGAGATCCCGGGAGAAATGAGCAGTTCTTC. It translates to CATSRDPGRNEQFF.

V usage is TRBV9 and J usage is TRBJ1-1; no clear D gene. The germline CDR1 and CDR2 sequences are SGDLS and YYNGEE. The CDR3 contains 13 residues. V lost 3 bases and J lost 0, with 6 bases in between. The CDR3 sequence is CASSGHMNTEAFF. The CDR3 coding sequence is TGTGCCAGCAGCGGGCACATGAACACTGAAGCTTTCTTT.

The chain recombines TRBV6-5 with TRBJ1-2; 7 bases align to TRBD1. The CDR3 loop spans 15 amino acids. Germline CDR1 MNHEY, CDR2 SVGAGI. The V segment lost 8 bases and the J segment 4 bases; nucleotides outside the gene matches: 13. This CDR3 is CASAQLGQFFYGYTF. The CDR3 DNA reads TGTGCCAGCGCCCAATTGGGACAGTTCTTCTATGGCTACACCTTC.

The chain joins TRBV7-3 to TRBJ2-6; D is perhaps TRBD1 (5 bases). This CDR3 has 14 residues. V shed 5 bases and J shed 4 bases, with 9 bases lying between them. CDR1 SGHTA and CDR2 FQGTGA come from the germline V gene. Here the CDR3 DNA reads TGTGCCAGCAGCCCCGCAGGGGGGGCCAACGTCCTGACTTTC. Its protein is CASSPAGGANVLTF.

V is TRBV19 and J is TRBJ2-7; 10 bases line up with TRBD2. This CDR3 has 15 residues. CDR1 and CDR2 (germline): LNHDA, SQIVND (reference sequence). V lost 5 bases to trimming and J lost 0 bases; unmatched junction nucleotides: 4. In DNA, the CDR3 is TGTGCCAGTAGTCGTAGCGGGGGGAGCTCCTACGAGCAGTACTTC. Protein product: CASSRSGGSSYEQYF.